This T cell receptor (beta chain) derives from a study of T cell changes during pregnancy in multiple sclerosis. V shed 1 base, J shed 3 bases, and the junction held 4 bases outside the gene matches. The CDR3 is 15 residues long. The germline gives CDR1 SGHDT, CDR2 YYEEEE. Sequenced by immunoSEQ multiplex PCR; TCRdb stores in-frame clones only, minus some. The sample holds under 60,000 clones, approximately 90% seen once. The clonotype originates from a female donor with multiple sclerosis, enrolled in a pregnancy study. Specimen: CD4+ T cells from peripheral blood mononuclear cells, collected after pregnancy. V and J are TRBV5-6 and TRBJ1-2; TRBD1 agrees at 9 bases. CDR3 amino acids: CASSLLGTGHYGYTF. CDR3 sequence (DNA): TGTGCCAGCAGCTTGCTCGGGACAGGGCACTATGGCTACACCTTC.